This entry lists 19 T cell receptor beta chains sequenced from one sample in a study of blood T cells in healthy people across ages. Through a sample-barcoded 5' primer and a J-beta primer mix, a second PCR was run for roughly 7 to 11 cycles. TCRdb ran MiXCR on the 5' RACE reads and lists one entry per CDR3 protein. The sample has around 870,000 distinct CDR3 sequences, 29% seen once. Sequencing input: blood. These receptors all come from a woman older than 75 in good health.

As concerns this clonotype: Being one base from a much bigger clone, this may be a read error. The rearrangement uses TRBV5-4 and TRBJ2-1; 9 nucleotides line up with TRBD1. Germline V lookup: CDR1 SGHNT, CDR2 YYREEE (reference sequence). This CDR3 has 15 amino acids. The CDR3 nucleotides are TGTGCCAGCAGCTTGGTGGGACAGGGATTCAATGAGCAGGTCTTC. Protein sequence: CASSLVGQGFNEQVF.

This clonotype was observed many times. This sequence joins TRBV11-2 and TRBJ1-1, with a possible D match to TRBD1 (5 bases). V dropped 5 bases and J dropped 0 bases, with 10 bases sitting between them. CDR1 is SGHAT, CDR2 FQNNGV, per germline. This CDR3 spans 14 amino acids. The CDR3 region is CASSKGTLNTEAFF. The CDR3 region has the DNA TGTGCCAGCAGCAAAGGGACTCTGAACACTGAAGCTTTCTTT.

This clonotype came up a few times. This may arise from a read error, as a much more abundant clone is one base away. This rearrangement joins TRBV27 to TRBJ2-1; perhaps TRBD2 as D (7 bases). CDR3 length equals 14 residues. Trimming removed 8 bases at V and 6 bases at J, with 17 bases between. Germline values: CDR1 MNHEY, CDR2 SMNVEV (reference sequence). The CDR3 region has the DNA TGTGCCAGCCAAGACGGGGGGCGCGGCAATGAGCAGTTCTTC. The encoded protein is CASQDGGRGNEQFF.

Comments on this clonotype: A junction boundary mismatches the germline segment, possibly from a read error. The genes are TRBV2 and TRBJ1-1, with 8 bases matching TRBD1. CDR3 length equals 15 residues. The germline gives CDR1 SNHLY, CDR2 FYNNEI. CDR3 sequence reads: CASRWDRRQRTEAFF. In DNA form, the CDR3 reads TGCGCCAGCAGGTGGGACAGGAGACAGAGGACTGAAGCTTTCTTT.

The table lists this clonotype with a few counts. This may come from a read error, since a much larger clone is one base off. The chain recombines TRBV10-3 with TRBJ2-1, with D perhaps matching TRBD2 (6 bases). V lost 4 bases and J lost 10, with 20 bases in between. The CDR3 is made up of 15 amino acids. CDR1 ENHRY and CDR2 SYGVKD come from the germline V gene. The CDR3 protein is CAISGGTLGSYEQFF. Here the CDR3 DNA reads TGTGCCATCAGTGGCGGGACCTTGGGATCCTACGAGCAGTTCTTC.

This clonotype was seen ten or more times. The genes are TRBV14 and TRBJ1-2; D gene ambiguous. Germline CDR1 is SGHDN and CDR2 is FVKESK. The CDR3 runs 13 residues. With 1 base removed from V and 3 bases from J, the gap between germline ends came to 6 bases. The CDR3 protein is CASSQATDYGYTF. As DNA, the CDR3 is TGTGCCAGCAGCCAAGCGACGGACTATGGCTACACCTTC.

This clonotype was picked up many times. The CDR3 coding sequence is TGTGCCAGCAGGTCGACAGGCCATCAGCCCCAGCATTTT. Translation gives CASRSTGHQPQHF. V usage is TRBV6-2 or TRBV6-3 and J usage is TRBJ1-5; TRBD1 is a possible D gene (6 bases). In germline, CDR1 is MNHEY, CDR2 SVGEGT. Trimming stripped 6 bases from V and 5 bases from J, with 11 bases between. The CDR3 runs to 13 residues.

This clonotype was recorded a few times. This chain connects TRBV27 to TRBJ1-2; D call uncertain. The CDR3 extends over 13 amino acids. The germline V gene has CDR1 MNHEY and CDR2 SMNVEV (reference sequence). Trimming cost V 3 bases and J 3 bases, with 8 bases left between them. The CDR3 loop is CASSFDTYYGYTF. The DNA of the CDR3 is TGTGCCAGCAGTTTCGATACTTACTATGGCTACACCTTC.

This clonotype was counted ten times or more. V usage is TRBV10-3 and J usage is TRBJ2-3; 10 bases are shared with TRBD2. Germline loops: CDR1 ENHRY, CDR2 SYGVKD. V lost 4 bases, J lost 2 bases, and 6 bases stayed unmatched. The CDR3 spans 16 residues. The CDR3 DNA sequence: TGTGCCATCAGTGGACAACTAGCGGGGAACACAGATACGCAGTATTTT. This encodes CAISGQLAGNTDTQYF.

This chain joins TRBV5-5 and TRBJ1-5, with D unresolved. Germline V lookup: CDR1 SGHKS, CDR2 YYEKEE (reference sequence). Trimming pared 3 bases from V and 3 bases from J, leaving 19 bases between. This CDR3 is built from 17 residues. CDR3: CASSSRWSRSPNQPQHF. DNA of the CDR3: TGTGCCAGCAGCTCCCGGTGGTCCAGGAGCCCCAATCAGCCCCAGCATTTT. Filled out from reference TRBV5-5 and TRBJ1-5, the complete variable domain reads DAGVTQSPTHLIKTRGQQVTLRCSPISGHKSVSWYQQVLGQGPQFIFQYYEKEERGRGNFPDRFSARQFPNYSSELNVNALLLGDSALYLCASSSRWSRSPNQPQHFGDGTRLSIL.

V is TRBV20-1 and J is TRBJ2-1, with a weak D call TRBD2 (5 bases). V was cut by 6 bases and J by 6 bases, with 15 bases left in between. Per germline, CDR1 DFQATT and CDR2 SNEGSKA (reference sequence). This CDR3 has 13 residues. Here the CDR3 DNA reads TGCAGTGCAGCGGCGACTCAAGTCAATGAGCAGTTCTTC. Amino acids: CSAAATQVNEQFF.

CDR3 nucleotide sequence: TGCAGCGTTACCGGCGCGGGACTAGCGGGGACGAGGTCGGTTTACGAGCAGTACTTC. It codes for CSVTGAGLAGTRSVYEQYF. V gene TRBV29-1 combines with J gene TRBJ2-4, with 13 bases that match TRBD2. Near its end, the DNA agrees better with TRBJ2-7, so the J call may be wrong. The CDR3 has 19 amino acids. Germline lookup yields CDR1 SQVTM and CDR2 ANQGSEA.

This clonotype was detected ten times or more. The gene calls are TRBV6-6 and TRBJ2-3; 7 bases fit TRBD2. V lost 4 bases, J lost 4 bases, and 2 bases stayed unmatched. Germline CDR1 reads MNHNY; CDR2 reads SVGAGI (reference sequence). This CDR3 spans 13 amino acids. Written as DNA, the CDR3 is TGTGCCAGCAGTTCGGGGGGTCCAGATACGCAGTATTTT. Translated, it gives CASSSGGPDTQYF.

This clonotype was recorded many times. The rearrangement uses TRBV6-2 or TRBV6-3 and TRBJ2-3, with 13 positions matching TRBD2. V was pared by 6 bases and J by 6 bases, with 0 bases of the junction left unmatched. Germline CDR1 is MNHEY and CDR2 is SVGEGT. The CDR3 has 13 residues. This CDR3 reads CASRGLAGDTQYF. The CDR3 coding sequence is TGTGCCAGCAGGGGACTAGCGGGGGATACGCAGTATTTT.

This clonotype was seen repeatedly, ten times or more. The gene calls are TRBV29-1 and TRBJ2-4, with a weak D call TRBD2 (5 bases). CDR1 SQVTM and CDR2 ANQGSEA come from the germline V gene. The CDR3 is made up of 15 amino acids. V was cut by 2 bases and J by 0 bases, with 11 bases left in between. DNA for the CDR3: TGCAGCGTTGAAAGACTAAGCCTAGCCAAAAACATTCAGTACTTC. Protein product: CSVERLSLAKNIQYF.

This clonotype was recorded a few times. This rearrangement joins TRBV15 to TRBJ1-1; 8 bases align to TRBD1. J gave up 5 bases and V 3 bases, and 2 bases lay outside the gene matches. Germline CDR1 and CDR2: LNHNV and YYDKDF (reference sequence). This CDR3 region has 13 residues. The CDR3 loop reads CATSRTGATEAFF. CDR3 nucleotides: TGTGCCACCAGCAGGACAGGGGCGACTGAAGCTTTCTTT.

This clonotype was counted many times. The chain is built from TRBV7-9 and TRBJ1-2; D is perhaps TRBD1 (6 bases). The CDR3 totals 13 residues. Germline V gene data show CDR1 as SEHNR and CDR2 as FQNEAQ (reference sequence). The V end lost 7 bases, the J end lost 5 bases, and 14 bases lay between the germline ends. In DNA, the CDR3 is TGTGCCAGCACCGACCCAGGGGTTTATGGCTACACCTTC. This codes for CASTDPGVYGYTF. Variable domain in full (rest from reference TRBV7-9 and TRBJ1-2): DTGVSQNPRHKITKRGQNVTFRCDPISEHNRLYWYRQTLGQGPEFLTYFQNEAQLEKSRLLSDRFSAERPKGSFSTLEIQRTEQGDSAMYLCASTDPGVYGYTFGSGTRLTVV.

Only a few counts were recorded for this clonotype. The chain couples TRBV28 to TRBJ2-5; D might be TRBD1 or TRBD2, each matching 5 bases. The V gene lost 1 base and the J gene lost 1 base, with 13 bases spanning the gap. Germline CDR1 reads MDHEN; CDR2 reads SYDVKM. There are 16 residues in the CDR3. CDR3 coding DNA: TGTGCCAGCAGTTTATCGTCGGGGCAGGCCCAAGAGACCCAGTACTTC. As protein: CASSLSSGQAQETQYF.

Many counts were recorded for this clonotype. The chain combines TRBV5-1 with TRBJ2-7; D may be TRBD1 (6 bases). Germline values: CDR1 SGHRS, CDR2 YFSETQ. The CDR3 contains 14 residues. Trimming left V 4 bases short and J 2 bases short, with 13 bases between. CDR3 in amino acids: CASSPAGQTYEQYF. CDR3 sequence (DNA): TGCGCCAGCAGCCCGGCCGGACAGACCTACGAGCAGTACTTC. The whole variable domain, remainder taken from reference TRBV5-1 and TRBJ2-7, is KAGVTQTPRYLIKTRGQQVTLSCSPISGHRSVSWYQQTPGQGLQFLFEYFSETQRNKGNFPGRFSGRQFSNSRSEMNVSTLELGDSALYLCASSPAGQTYEQYFGPGTRLTVT.